The 17 T cell receptor beta chains below come from one sample, sequenced in a study of blood T cell repertoires in COVID-19. Method: immunoSEQ multiplex PCR; TCRdb's copy keeps in-frame clones and lacks some. The sample lists about 250,000 clones, about 73% occurring once. The sample was peripheral blood. The receptors were gathered from a woman at least 80 years old with acute or convalescent COVID-19.

This clone showed up many times. As DNA, the CDR3 is TGTGCCAGCCAGGGTACGGGAGGATACAATGAGCAGTTCTTC. This gives the protein CASQGTGGYNEQFF. The chain employs TRBV6-5 and TRBJ2-1, with TRBD2 identical over 7 bases. Germline V CDR1 and CDR2: MNHEY, SVGAGI. The CDR3 runs to 14 residues. The V gene end was trimmed by 8 bases and the J gene end by 4 bases; junction bases not matched to a gene: 8.

This clone appeared a few times. Other DNA sequences in the sample encode the same CDR3. The chain is built from TRBV5-1 and TRBJ1-5; maybe TRBD1 (6 bases). CDR3 length: 14 residues. Trimming left V 1 base short and J 2 bases short, with 7 bases between. CDR1 is SGHRS, CDR2 YFSETQ, per germline. DNA for the CDR3: TGCGCCAGCAGCTTGTCAGGGGGCAATCAGCCCCAGCATTTT. It is translated as CASSLSGGNQPQHF.

This chain joins TRBV6-2 or TRBV6-3 and TRBJ2-1; 15 bases agree with TRBD2. V shed 1 base and J 7 bases; nucleotides not matched to a gene: 2. This CDR3 region has 16 residues. The V gene's germline CDR1 is MNHEY and CDR2 SVGEGT. CDR3 region: CASSYWTSGRGNEQFF. The CDR3 DNA is TGTGCCAGCAGTTACTGGACTAGCGGGAGGGGAAATGAGCAGTTCTTC.

This clone was counted a single time. The chain links TRBV28 to TRBJ1-2; TRBD1 matches at 8 bases. The CDR3 sequence is 15 residues long. The germline V gene encodes CDR1 MDHEN and CDR2 SYDVKM. V lost 6 bases and J lost 4; bases outside the gene matches: 10. CDR3 loop: CASSRTGGRVYGYTF. The DNA of the CDR3 is TGTGCCAGCAGCCGTACAGGGGGTCGCGTCTATGGCTACACCTTC.

J is TRBJ1-2 and V is TRBV10-2; D gene unclear. The CDR3 sequence is 13 residues long. V lost 3 bases to trimming and J lost 2 bases, with 7 bases between them. Germline CDR1 is WSHSY and CDR2 is SAAADI. CDR3 DNA: TGCGCCAGCAGTGAAGAGGGAAACTATGGCTACACCTTC. Amino acids: CASSEEGNYGYTF.

Of note for this clone: The sample has other DNA sequences that encode this CDR3 too. This chain connects TRBV9 to TRBJ1-3; D may be TRBD1 (5 bases). V was trimmed by 0 bases and J by 2 bases, leaving 6 bases between them. This CDR3 region has 14 residues. Germline CDR1 reads SGDLS; CDR2 reads YYNGEE. The CDR3 loop reads CASSVAGTGNTIYF. Written as DNA, the CDR3 is TGTGCCAGCAGCGTAGCAGGGACTGGAAACACCATATATTTT.

CDR3 nucleotide sequence: TGTGCCAGCAGTTTCAGACAGGGCTCCTACAATGAGCAGTTCTTC. Amino acids: CASSFRQGSYNEQFF. V is TRBV6-5 and J is TRBJ2-1; 7 positions match TRBD1. The V segment lost 4 bases and the J segment 0 bases; nucleotides outside the gene matches: 3. The germline V gene encodes CDR1 MNHEY and CDR2 SVGAGI. This CDR3 is built from 15 residues.

This chain uses TRBV6-1 with TRBJ1-1; D may be TRBD1 (5 bases). Germline assignment: CDR1 MNHNS and CDR2 SASEGT. V was shortened by 2 bases and J by 6 bases, with 22 bases between the two germline ends. CDR3 size: 17 residues. DNA for the CDR3: TGTGCCAGCAGTGAAAGTGGGAGGGGCCCAAAGTCGGCTGAAGCTTTCTTT. Translated: CASSESGRGPKSAEAFF.

The chain is built from TRBV7-9 and TRBJ1-1; TRBD1 aligns across 8 bases. CDR3 length: 12 amino acids. Looked up from germline, CDR1 is SEHNR and CDR2 is FQNEAQ (reference sequence). After removal of 3 bases from V and 10 bases from J, the junction contained 4 bases not matched to a gene. The CDR3 reads CASSFGQGGAFF. The DNA of the CDR3 is TGTGCCAGCAGCTTCGGACAGGGTGGAGCTTTCTTT. The whole variable domain, filled in from reference TRBV7-9 and TRBJ1-1, reads DTGVSQNPRHKITKRGQNVTFRCDPISEHNRLYWYRQTLGQGPEFLTYFQNEAQLEKSRLLSDRFSAERPKGSFSTLEIQRTEQGDSAMYLCASSFGQGGAFFGQGTRLTVV.

For this clone: At one of its ends the junction is not consistent with the germline gene, which may arise from a read error. This rearrangement joins TRBV27 to TRBJ1-1; 7 bases align to TRBD1. Per the germline V gene, CDR1 is MNHEY and CDR2 is SMNVEV (reference sequence). The CDR3 sequence is 17 residues long. The CDR3 region has the DNA TGTGCCAGCAGTTATCACAGGGGTCGGGGGACGAACGCTGAAGCTTTCTTT. Amino acid sequence: CASSYHRGRGTNAEAFF.

This clone was detected only a few times. This chain joins TRBV19 and TRBJ2-2, with TRBD2 as a possible D gene (5 bases). This CDR3 is built from 16 residues. V was shortened by 4 bases and J by 7 bases, with 19 bases between the two germline ends. Germline CDR1 LNHDA, CDR2 SQIVND (reference sequence). CDR3 DNA: TGTGCCAGTAGTACCGGACGGCCGGGAAGTAGCGGGGAGCTGTTTTTT. It encodes CASSTGRPGSSGELFF.

The sample holds one count of this clone. Distinct nucleotide sequences in the sample also encode this CDR3. V usage is TRBV7-9 and J usage is TRBJ1-2; 8 bases map to TRBD1. This CDR3 is 13 amino acids long. Germline-derived CDR1 and CDR2 are SEHNR and FQNEAQ (reference sequence). The V and J ends lost 4 bases and 5 bases, in that order; junction bases with no gene match: 3. In DNA form, the CDR3 reads TGTGCCAGCAGCTCAACAGGGGGTTATGGCTACACCTTC. Translated, it gives CASSSTGGYGYTF.

The genes are TRBV6-1 and TRBJ1-1; D is unclear. Germline CDR1 is MNHNS and CDR2 is SASEGT. This CDR3 comprises 14 residues. V lost 3 bases and J lost 5, with 13 bases in between. This CDR3 is CASSEPGRRTEAFF. The CDR3 DNA follows: TGTGCCAGCAGTGAGCCGGGGAGGAGGACTGAAGCTTTCTTT.

J is TRBJ1-1 and V is TRBV27; the D is unclear. Trimming shortened V by 6 bases and J by 11 bases, and 19 bases separated the two germline ends. CDR1 is MNHEY, CDR2 SMNVEV, per germline (reference sequence). CDR3 length equals 13 residues. CDR3 bases: TGTGCCAGCAGCCGAAGCAATCATATGGAGGCTTTCTTT. Protein product: CASSRSNHMEAFF.

This rearrangement joins TRBV5-1 to TRBJ1-1; D is perhaps TRBD1 (5 bases). The CDR3 length is 16 residues. Germline V CDR1 and CDR2: SGHRS, YFSETQ. The ends were cut back, 4 bases at V and 2 bases at J, with 18 bases in the middle. The CDR3 DNA is TGCGCCAGCAGCCCTAATCCGGGGAGGGGCAACACTGAAGCTTTCTTT. Its protein product is CASSPNPGRGNTEAFF.

The V and J genes are TRBV5-6 and TRBJ2-7; 7 bases map to TRBD1. The CDR3 length is 17 residues. Unmatched junction bases numbered 14, after V lost 2 bases and J lost 3 bases. From germline, CDR1 is SGHDT and CDR2 YYEEEE. The DNA for the CDR3 is TGTGCCAGCAGCTTTTCCGCTAAAGGACAGGTACGCTACGAGCAGTACTTC. Amino acids: CASSFSAKGQVRYEQYF.

This rearrangement joins TRBV4-1 to TRBJ2-5; 7 bases line up with TRBD2. J gave up 4 bases and V 2 bases, and 10 bases lay outside the gene matches. This CDR3 contains 16 residues. CDR1 MGHRA and CDR2 YSYEKL come from the germline V gene. In DNA, the CDR3 is TGCGCCAGCAGCCAAAATTCGGGAGCGGGGCCAGAGACCCAGTACTTC. Encoded protein: CASSQNSGAGPETQYF.